The rows below give T cell receptor beta chains drawn from one sample of a study of shared clonotypes between healthy human individuals. Clones were read by immunoSEQ multiplex PCR, and TCRdb kept only the in-frame ones, dropping some. The repertoire holds over a million clones, with roughly 97% as singletons. Sequencing was carried out using naive CD4+ T cells sorted from blood. These receptors were collected from a man aged 25-45 years in good health. CDR3s include the opening cysteine and the closing phenylalanine or tryptophan. D genes are given only for firm matches.

j_call d_call cdr3_length v_call cdr3_nt cdr3_aa
TRBJ1-1 NA 14 TRBV28 TGTGCCAGCAGTCCACTCCGGGCCGGCACTGAAGCTTTCTTT CASSPLRAGTEAFF
TRBJ2-3 TRBD2 16 TRBV10-3 TGTGCCATCAGTGAGCCAAGCGGGAGGGGGACAGATACGCAGTATTTT CAISEPSGRGTDTQYF
TRBJ1-2 NA 16 TRBV7-9 TGTGCCAGCAGTCACCGACAGACCTTGGCCTCGTGGGGCTACACCTTC CASSHRQTLASWGYTF
TRBJ2-1 TRBD2 15 TRBV15 TGTGCCACCAGCAGAGGCGGGAGGGCCTGGAATGAGCAGTTCTTC CATSRGGRAWNEQFF
TRBJ2-2 NA 16 TRBV7-3 TGTGCCAGCAGCACCATTAGCGAGCTCTTTGCCGGGGAGCTGTTTTTT CASSTISELFAGELFF
TRBJ2-3 NA 12 TRBV18 TGTGCCAGCTCACTAGACCTAGATACGCAGTATTTT CASSLDLDTQYF
TRBJ1-2 TRBD1 15 TRBV18 TGTGCCAGCTCACCACAGGGACAGGGATCTTATGGCTACACCTTC CASSPQGQGSYGYTF
TRBJ1-2 NA 14 TRBV6-6 TGTGCCAGCAGTTACTTAGTCAGTAACTATGGCTACACCTTC CASSYLVSNYGYTF
TRBJ2-4 NA 13 TRBV7-2 TGTGCCAGCAGCTTGGAGAGGGGAAACATTCAGTACTTC CASSLERGNIQYF
TRBJ2-7 NA 16 TRBV7-2 TGTGCCAGCAGCATAATTGTGGCGACAGGTTCCTACGAGCAGTACTTC CASSIIVATGSYEQYF
TRBJ1-2 TRBD1 14 TRBV7-2 TGTGCCAGCAGTTTCGGACAGGGGGCGATTGGCTACACCTTC CASSFGQGAIGYTF